Shown below are 31 T cell receptor beta chains from a single sample sequenced in a study of cytomegalovirus exposure and HLA in healthy donors. Researchers ran the PCR with 60 Vbeta and 13 Jbeta primers. Clones were read by immunoSEQ multiplex PCR, and TCRdb kept only the in-frame ones, dropping some. The table records hundreds of thousands of clones, about 80% of them present only once. What was sequenced was PBMCs. These receptors came from a male donor in good health and CMV-seronegative.

This rearrangement joins TRBV7-8 to TRBJ1-1, with D unresolved. Germline V lookup: CDR1 SGHVS, CDR2 FQNEAQ. The CDR3 contains 12 residues. The V and J ends lost 6 bases and 11 bases respectively, with 16 bases between them. The CDR3 sequence is CASSLVVQKAFF. The CDR3 nucleotides are TGTGCCAGCAGTCTAGTGGTTCAGAAGGCTTTCTTT. Complete variable domain (other parts from reference TRBV7-8 and TRBJ1-1): GAGVSQSPRYKVAKRGQDVALRCDPISGHVSLFWYQQALGQGPEFLTYFQNEAQLDKSGLPSDRFFAERPEGSVSTLKIQRTQQEDSAVYLCASSLVVQKAFFGQGTRLTVV.

This chain joins TRBV5-1 and TRBJ2-3; D is unclear. Trimming took off 1 base at V and 6 bases at J, with 12 bases between the two ends. Germline CDR1 reads SGHRS; CDR2 reads YFSETQ. The CDR3 spans 14 residues. CDR3 region: CASSLLRAWDTQYF. For the CDR3, the DNA is TGCGCCAGCAGCTTGCTCCGAGCCTGGGATACGCAGTATTTT.

This clone showed up just once. Other DNA sequences in the same sample also yield this CDR3. The chain joins TRBV5-6 to TRBJ1-5; D perhaps matches TRBD1 (6 bases). Germline V gene sequence: CDR1 SGHDT, CDR2 YYEEEE. CDR3 length: 16 amino acids. Deletions cut 0 bases from V and 3 bases from J, with 13 bases between. CDR3 DNA sequence: TGTGCCAGCAGCTTGGGCGGGGGGGCGTACAATCAGCCCCAGCATTTT. Protein sequence: CASSLGGGAYNQPQHF.

The CDR3 DNA reads as TGTGCCAGCAGCCAAATTAGCGGGGGCCCCAACAATGAGCAGTTCTTC. The encoded protein is CASSQISGGPNNEQFF. The J gene is TRBJ2-1, the V gene TRBV4-2, with TRBD2 identical over 9 bases. The J segment lost 5 bases and the V segment lost 2 bases, leaving 7 bases of the junction unmatched. Germline V lookup: CDR1 LGHNA, CDR2 YNFKEQ. The CDR3 is 16 amino acids.

This chain uses TRBV11-3 with TRBJ2-7; tentatively, D is TRBD2 (7 bases). Deletions cut 4 bases from V and 6 bases from J, with 10 bases between. Germline-derived CDR1 and CDR2 are SGHNT and YENEEA. The CDR3 sequence is 12 residues long. The CDR3: CASSSAGAEQYF. Here the CDR3 DNA reads TGTGCCAGCAGCTCGGCGGGGGCCGAGCAGTACTTC.

The chain combines TRBV19 with TRBJ2-2, with 7 nucleotides matching TRBD1. The germline V gene encodes CDR1 LNHDA and CDR2 SQIVND (reference sequence). The CDR3 is 17 residues long. The V segment lost 7 bases and the J segment 0 bases; nucleotides outside the gene matches: 11. The DNA for the CDR3 is TGTGCCAGTATTGGCGACAGGGTTACAACGAACACCGGGGAGCTGTTTTTT. Amino acids: CASIGDRVTTNTGELFF.

This clone turned up a few times. The rearrangement links TRBV7-6 to TRBJ2-3, with 7 bases aligning to TRBD1. CDR1 is SGHVS and CDR2 is FNYEAQ in the germline V gene. CDR3 length: 16 residues. V shed 2 bases, J shed 0 bases, and the junction held 5 bases outside the gene matches. The CDR3 bases are TGTGCCAGCAGCTTATCGGCAGGGGGAAGCACAGATACGCAGTATTTT. As protein: CASSLSAGGSTDTQYF.

V gene TRBV7-2 combines with J gene TRBJ2-1, with 7 bases identical to TRBD1. Germline V gene lookup returns CDR1 SGHTA and CDR2 FQGNSA. Losses at the gene ends were 1 base for V and 4 bases for J; bases not matched to a gene: 7. The CDR3 consists of 16 residues. CDR3 nucleotides: TGTGCCAGCAGCTTAGATTCGGGACAGCCTTACAATGAGCAGTTCTTC. Residues: CASSLDSGQPYNEQFF.

In DNA, the CDR3 is TGTGCCACCAGCAGAGCCCTGGACAGGGGACCCTACGAGCAGTACTTC. This codes for CATSRALDRGPYEQYF. The chain uses TRBV15 and TRBJ2-7; 9 nucleotides line up with TRBD1. V shed 1 base, J shed 2 bases, and the junction held 6 bases outside the gene matches. The CDR3 consists of 16 residues. Per germline, CDR1 LNHNV and CDR2 YYDKDF (reference sequence).

The chain joins TRBV11-2 to TRBJ2-3; TRBD2 might be the D (6 bases). Germline V gives CDR1 SGHAT, CDR2 FQNNGV. The V and J ends lost 1 base and 4 bases respectively, with 9 bases between them. This CDR3 is built from 14 residues. CDR3 bases: TGTGCCAGCAGCTTAGCGGGAGCGTCAGATACGCAGTATTTT. It codes for CASSLAGASDTQYF.

The rearrangement joins TRBV18 to TRBJ2-7, with 13 nucleotides matching TRBD2. Trimming cost V 5 bases and J 4 bases; bases outside gene matches: 2. The germline V gene has CDR1 KGHSH and CDR2 LQKENI. The CDR3 has 14 amino acids. CDR3 loop: CASSSGLAGYEQYF. In DNA, the CDR3 is TGTGCCAGCTCATCGGGACTAGCGGGGTACGAGCAGTACTTC.

This chain joins TRBV28 and TRBJ1-1, with D uncertain. With 2 bases removed from V and 1 base from J, the gap between germline ends came to 5 bases. There are 13 residues in the CDR3. The V gene's germline CDR1 is MDHEN and CDR2 SYDVKM. The CDR3 coding sequence is TGTGCCAGCAGTTTAAGAGAGAACACTGAAGCTTTCTTT. Translation gives CASSLRENTEAFF.

The chain has TRBV5-1 and TRBJ2-7; 7 bases are shared with TRBD1. Unmatched junction bases numbered 6, after V lost 0 bases and J lost 3 bases. There are 15 residues in the CDR3. CDR1 is SGHRS and CDR2 is YFSETQ in the germline V gene. CDR3 DNA sequence: TGCGCCAGCAGCTTGGGACAGGGCGCCTTCTACGAGCAGTACTTC. The encoded protein is CASSLGQGAFYEQYF. The whole variable domain, remainder taken from reference TRBV5-1 and TRBJ2-7, is KAGVTQTPRYLIKTRGQQVTLSCSPISGHRSVSWYQQTPGQGLQFLFEYFSETQRNKGNFPGRFSGRQFSNSRSEMNVSTLELGDSALYLCASSLGQGAFYEQYFGPGTRLTVT.

This chain links TRBV28 with TRBJ2-3; D may be TRBD1 (5 bases). CDR1 and CDR2 (germline): MDHEN, SYDVKM. The CDR3 covers 14 residues. V was clipped by 7 bases and J by 2 bases, with 13 bases between them. The chain's CDR3 is CASNQGWDTDTQYF. The CDR3, as DNA: TGTGCCAGCAACCAGGGTTGGGACACAGATACGCAGTATTTT.

The chain employs TRBV21-1 and TRBJ2-1; TRBD1 is the table's D call, not checked against the DNA. TRBV21-1 is a pseudogene segment. The CDR3 runs to 14 residues. In nucleotides, the CDR3 is TGTGCCAGCAGCAGACCCCAGGGCTACAATGAGCAGTTCTTC. As protein: CASSRPQGYNEQFF.

This chain uses TRBV27 with TRBJ1-5; TRBD1 matches 7 bases. J was trimmed by 5 bases and V by 5 bases; bases with no gene match: 6. The CDR3 totals 14 residues. Per germline, CDR1 MNHEY and CDR2 SMNVEV (reference sequence). This chain's CDR3 is CASSPEGAHQPQHF. The CDR3 region has the DNA TGTGCCAGCAGTCCCGAGGGGGCTCATCAGCCCCAGCATTTT.

The rearrangement links TRBV7-2 to TRBJ2-5, with a tentative D call TRBD1 (6 bases). The CDR3 loop spans 15 amino acids. The germline CDR1 and CDR2 sequences are SGHTA and FQGNSA. Deletions cut 0 bases from V and 1 base from J, with 9 bases between. In nucleotides, the CDR3 is TGTGCCAGCAGCTTAGCCTCGACAGGCCAAGAGACCCAGTACTTC. Residues: CASSLASTGQETQYF.

The V gene is TRBV25-1, the J gene TRBJ2-1, with 10 positions matching TRBD2. Per germline, CDR1 MGHDK and CDR2 SYGVNS. This CDR3 comprises 17 residues. The ends lost 2 bases at V and 1 base at J; junction bases unmatched: 5. The DNA of the CDR3 is TGTGCCAGCAGTGAACAGCGGGGGGGTTTTTCCTACAATGAGCAGTTCTTC. Amino acids: CASSEQRGGFSYNEQFF.

The chain has TRBV10-3 and TRBJ2-7; 9 bases are a match to TRBD2. CDR1 and CDR2 from the germline V gene are ENHRY and SYGVKD. This CDR3 contains 14 residues. Unmatched junction bases numbered 6, after V lost 6 bases and J lost 3 bases. CDR3 amino acids: CAISSGTSSYEQYF. CDR3 coding DNA: TGTGCCATCAGCTCCGGGACTAGCAGCTACGAGCAGTACTTC.

This chain connects TRBV27 to TRBJ1-2; D is ambiguous. The CDR3 consists of 13 residues. Trimming took 2 bases from V and 4 from J, leaving 8 bases between them. Looked up from germline, CDR1 is MNHEY and CDR2 is SMNVEV (reference sequence). The chain's CDR3 is CASSLLPPYGYTF. The CDR3 bases are TGTGCCAGCAGTTTACTTCCTCCCTATGGCTACACCTTC.

This clone was detected only a few times. V gene TRBV7-9 combines with J gene TRBJ2-1; TRBD1 agrees at 8 bases. Germline V gene data show CDR1 as SEHNR and CDR2 as FQNEAQ (reference sequence). Germline trimming cut 2 bases from V and 3 bases from J; bases unmatched to any gene: 6. CDR3 length equals 16 residues. This CDR3 reads CASSLPKDRDYNEQFF. The CDR3 bases are TGTGCCAGCAGCTTACCGAAGGACAGGGACTACAATGAGCAGTTCTTC.

The V and J genes are TRBV5-3 and TRBJ2-3; possible D gene TRBD2, 6 bases. TRBV5-3 is reported as an ORF; its role is uncertain. The CDR3 consists of 14 residues. The V end was cut by 0 bases, the J end by 6 bases, with 11 bases between. In DNA form, the CDR3 reads TGTGCCAGAAGCTTGGTCTGCGGGGTCGATACGCAGTATTTT. As protein: CARSLVCGVDTQYF.

A remark on this clone: In the same sample, other DNA sequences code for this CDR3. The V gene is TRBV7-9, the J gene TRBJ2-7, with 8 bases matching TRBD1. Germline values: CDR1 SEHNR, CDR2 FQNEAQ (reference sequence). Losses at the gene ends were 5 bases for V and 3 bases for J; bases not matched to a gene: 6. The CDR3 length is 14 residues. The CDR3 loop reads CASSPRQGSYEQYF. The DNA for the CDR3 is TGTGCCAGCAGCCCCAGACAGGGGAGCTACGAGCAGTACTTC.

A single count supports this clone. This chain connects TRBV27 to TRBJ1-5; D gene unclear. CDR1 is MNHEY and CDR2 is SMNVEV in the germline V gene (reference sequence). V lost 6 bases, J lost 1 base, and 4 bases lay in between. The length of the CDR3 is 12 residues. The CDR3 loop is CASSQSNQPQHF. CDR3 coding DNA: TGTGCCAGCAGCCAAAGCAATCAGCCCCAGCATTTT.

The gene calls are TRBV7-9 and TRBJ1-5; TRBD1 agrees at 8 bases. The germline CDR1 and CDR2 sequences are SEHNR and FQNEAQ (reference sequence). The trim removed 8 bases at V and 4 bases at J, leaving 7 bases unmatched. This CDR3 comprises 14 residues. CDR3 nucleotide sequence: TGTGCCAGCCACCCAGGGGGCTATAATCAGCCCCAGCATTTT. Its protein product is CASHPGGYNQPQHF.

The DNA for the CDR3 is TGTGCCAGCAGTTCTAGACAGCTTGAGCAGTTCTTC. Its translation: CASSSRQLEQFF. V gene TRBV27 combines with J gene TRBJ2-1; possible D gene TRBD1, 5 bases. The CDR3 totals 12 residues. Germline V gene lookup returns CDR1 MNHEY and CDR2 SMNVEV (reference sequence). V dropped 4 bases and J dropped 9 bases, with 10 bases sitting between them.

The chain combines TRBV4-1 with TRBJ2-7, with 15 nucleotides matching TRBD2. Per the germline V gene, CDR1 is MGHRA and CDR2 is YSYEKL. With V trimmed by 1 base and J by 1 base, 2 bases remained unmatched. This CDR3 has 17 amino acids. The DNA of the CDR3 is TGCGCCAGCAGCCAAGGGACTAGCGGGAGGGCATCCTACGAGCAGTACTTC. Translation: CASSQGTSGRASYEQYF.

The rearrangement joins TRBV29-1 to TRBJ2-2; D might be TRBD2 (6 bases). The CDR3 is 16 residues long. The ends were cut back, 4 bases at V and 3 bases at J, with 18 bases in the middle. Per germline, CDR1 SQVTM and CDR2 ANQGSEA. CDR3: CSVGRAGQGHTGELFF. CDR3 DNA: TGCAGCGTTGGGCGGGCGGGGCAGGGACACACCGGGGAGCTGTTTTTT.

V is TRBV5-6 and J is TRBJ2-7, with D hard to call. V lost 0 bases and J lost 3, with 19 bases in between. Germline V gene sequence: CDR1 SGHDT, CDR2 YYEEEE. CDR3 length equals 17 residues. CDR3 nucleotides: TGTGCCAGCAGCTTGGAGGTTACAGATTTACCTCTCTACGAGCAGTACTTC. This sequence encodes CASSLEVTDLPLYEQYF. Full variable domain (remainder filled in from reference TRBV5-6 and TRBJ2-7): DAGVTQSPTHLIKTRGQQVTLRCSPKSGHDTVSWYQQALGQGPQFIFQYYEEEERQRGNFPDRFSGHQFPNYSSELNVNALLLGDSALYLCASSLEVTDLPLYEQYFGPGTRLTVT.

CDR3 sequence: CASSQNGDRLFF. The CDR3 bases are TGTGCCAGCAGCCAAAACGGGGACAGACTGTTTTTT. The chain has TRBV7-2 and TRBJ1-4; TRBD1 matches 7 bases. CDR3 size: 12 residues. Germline lookup yields CDR1 SGHTA and CDR2 FQGNSA. V gave up 5 bases and J gave up 13 bases; unmatched junction bases: 7. Complete variable domain (other parts from reference TRBV7-2 and TRBJ1-4): GAGVSQSPSNKVTEKGKDVELRCDPISGHTALYWYRQSLGQGLEFLIYFQGNSAPDKSGLPSDRFSAERTGGSVSTLTIQRTQQEDSAVYLCASSQNGDRLFFGSGTQLSVL.

The rearrangement links TRBV2 to TRBJ1-5, with D perhaps TRBD1 (6 bases). CDR3 length equals 15 residues. The V gene's germline CDR1 is SNHLY and CDR2 FYNNEI. Between the trimmed V and J ends, which lost 6 bases and 1 base, there was a span of 13 bases. CDR3 in DNA: TGTGCCAGCAGGGGGGGGCAGGGAAGCAATCAGCCCCAGCATTTT. Protein sequence: CASRGGQGSNQPQHF.